What follows describes a single T cell receptor beta chain. The source of the sample is a study of T cell changes during pregnancy in multiple sclerosis. CDR3 size: 16 residues. With 4 bases clipped from V and 5 bases from J, the junction kept 9 bases outside the gene matches. Looked up from germline, CDR1 is KGHSH and CDR2 is LQKENI. Some clones are missing from TCRdb's copy, which holds only in-frame ones; the method was immunoSEQ multiplex PCR. The sample lists around 61,000 clones, 85% to 90% occurring once. Sequences were obtained from peripheral blood from another person, used as feeder cells. The chain links TRBV18 to TRBJ2-7; 12 nucleotides agree with TRBD2. The sequence derives from a human donor whose cells served as feeder cells for cultures in a pregnancy study. The CDR3 loop is CASSQGLGLAGNEQYF. For the CDR3, the DNA is TGTGCCAGCTCACAAGGACTAGGACTAGCGGGAAACGAGCAGTACTTC.